This TCR beta chain was recovered during a study of blood T cell repertoires in COVID-19 (TCRdb year 2020). Background on the whole study: Samples covering the acute and convalescent phases of COVID-19 were provided by collaborators in the United States, Italy and Spain. The prospective study material was composed of cDNA or gDNA derived from T cells, B-cell-depleted T cells, or PBMCs. Deeply sampled blood TCRbeta repertoires from subjects exposed to, actively infected with, or recovered from COVID-19 were included in the dataset. The repertoires were released in a freely available public database intended as a resource for research on the immune response to SARS-CoV-2. Samples came from the ongoing ImmuneRACE study (first 160 participants) plus 1,254 subjects from 6 global collaborators. The sample metadata nearly always contained a de-identified subject ID, COVID-19 status, age in years and sex. Where HLA class I and class II types were available, the types were taken from metadata supplied by the sample provider, not from assay-based typing. General study outcomes and caveats: The amount of clinical and demographic metadata varied by source and participant and was provided uncurated.

Whole blood was collected in K2EDTA tubes by collaborating institutions according to the institutions' own protocols. Collaborator samples were shipped for TCRbeta analysis as frozen whole blood, isolated PBMCs, or DNA extracted from either sample type. On this clone: Which antigen it targets is not known. No qualities accompany the bases; no much larger clone lies one base away.

CDR1 and CDR2 (KGHSH, LQKENI) derive from the germline V gene. From the cysteine through the phenylalanine, the CDR3 covers 15 amino acids. The DNA shown is the 45-base CDR3, in frame from base 1. After removal of 4 bases from V and 3 bases from J, the junction retains 9 bases not matched to a gene. TCRbeta CDR3 regions were amplified from genomic DNA by means of the immunoSEQ Assay, a bias-controlled multiplex PCR. The published analysis was carried out like this. Nucleated cell counts per sample were estimated from amplification of reference gene primers within the assay. Sequence reads were collapsed and filtered to measure the absolute abundance of every unique TCRbeta CDR3 rearrangement. For each sample, productive Simpson clonality was calculated by taking the square root of Simpson's diversity index across productive rearrangements. The table was pulled from immuneACCESS by TCRdb, which kept in-frame rearrangements only. Such tables lose some clones; where checked, under half of the loss comes from unresolved V genes, and the rest has no known cause. Clone size and V and J calls were adopted from that table, with D and trimming inferred from the DNA. This sample is represented by about 30,000 clones; approximately 90% of them were singletons. About 2.4% of the sample goes to the ten largest clones.

Sequencing was performed on peripheral blood. The sequence was obtained from a man in his forties or fifties with active COVID-19. The chain employs TRBV18 and TRBJ2-7; 7 central bases correspond to TRBD1. The nucleotide sequence is given as TGTGCCAGCTCACGAATACAGGGGTCAAGCTACGAGCAGTACTTC. It specifies CASSRIQGSSYEQYF. Reference TRBV18 and TRBJ2-7 genes cover what lies past the CDR3, so the full variable domain is NAGVMQNPRHLVRRRGQEARLRCSPMKGHSHVYWYRQLPEEGLKFMVYLQKENIIDESGMPKERFSAEFPKEGPSILRIQQVVRGDSAAYFCASSRIQGSSYEQYFGPGTRLTVT.